This TCR beta chain was recovered during a study of T cell responses to AZD1222 COVID-19 vaccine. Findings and limits, study-wide: Only 5 to 7 individuals given AZD1222 were seropositive at baseline.

Assay: immunoSEQ multiplex PCR; the TCRdb copy retains only in-frame clones and omits some. Of 150,000 to 190,000 clones in the sample, less than 95% were seen once. This clone was seen a handful of times. Its target is not known. The CDR3 sequence is 12 residues long. The germline V and J ends were trimmed by 1 base and 10 bases, with 10 bases remaining between them. CDR1 SGHDN and CDR2 FVKESK come from the germline V gene. The specimen was peripheral blood, collected on day 0 of AZD1222 vaccination. The source is an adult in good health. This chain connects TRBV14 to TRBJ1-1; possibly TRBD1 for D (6 bases). The CDR3 bases are TGTGCCAGCAGCCAAGCCACAGGGTCAGCTTTCTTT. Amino acids: CASSQATGSAFF.